This T cell receptor beta chain came from a study of T cells in Graves' hyperthyroidism and ophthalmopathy. Across the study: Peripheral blood was obtained at initial diagnosis, preceding any treatment. General study findings and limits: Onset of ophthalmopathy came a median roughly 6 months after the model predicted it.

There are many counts of this clonotype. The antigen remains undetermined. The junction differs from germline at one of its ends, possibly a read error. A lack of ophthalmopathy progression within 18 months defined stable Graves' hyperthyroidism. Diagnoses were established using clinical symptoms, serum thyroxine and TRAb, thyroid ultrasound and orbital computed tomography. The CDR3 is 15 residues long. The germline V gene has CDR1 MDHEN and CDR2 SYDVKM. There were TCR beta CDR3 regions amplified from RNA transcripts. The HTBI primer set drove a first-round RT-PCR of the TCR CDR3. TCRdb used MiXCR to reprocess the multiplex PCR reads, holding one entry per CDR3 protein. Of about 360,000 distinct CDR3 sequences listed, roughly an eighth were seen once; the top ten hold roughly 9.2%.

The sequencing sample was made of blood. This rearrangement joins TRBV28 to TRBJ2-7; a possible D gene is TRBD1 (8 bases). The sequence came from a woman between 18 and 29 years old with Graves' hyperthyroidism. The CDR3, as DNA: TGCGCCAGCAGCTCTGGACAGGGCGGGAGCTACGAGCAGTACTTC. Its protein is CASSSGQGGSYEQYF.